The next 16 T cell receptor beta chains were all read from a single sample in a study of shared clonotypes between healthy human individuals. Profiled with immunoSEQ multiplex PCR; TCRdb holds only in-frame clones, not every one. The sample has roughly 530,000 clones, 96% seen once; the top ten hold about 0.054%. What was sequenced was naive CD4+ T cells sorted from blood. Indicated subset: CD45RA+ positively selected. These receptor sequences come from a young woman in good health.

V and J are TRBV11-2 and TRBJ2-5; TRBD1 might be the D (5 bases). V was cut by 3 bases and J by 2 bases, with 16 bases left in between. The CDR3 is 16 amino acids. Germline V gives CDR1 SGHAT, CDR2 FQNNGV. CDR3 protein: CASSLGLGQRQETQYF. The CDR3 region has the DNA TGTGCCAGCAGCTTGGGCTTGGGGCAGAGACAAGAGACCCAGTACTTC.

The chain joins TRBV11-2 to TRBJ2-7, with D perhaps matching TRBD2 (5 bases). The V gene lost 3 bases and the J gene lost 3 bases, with 12 bases spanning the gap. The CDR3 is made up of 14 amino acids. Germline V gene data show CDR1 as SGHAT and CDR2 as FQNNGV. The CDR3 DNA is TGTGCCAGCAGCTTCCGGTCGGACTTCTACGAGCAGTACTTC. Its protein is CASSFRSDFYEQYF.

The chain recombines TRBV5-1 with TRBJ1-1; 7 nucleotides match TRBD1. V dropped 4 bases and J dropped 7; count of bases not matched to a gene: 7. The CDR3 loop spans 13 amino acids. Germline V gives CDR1 SGHRS, CDR2 YFSETQ. DNA for the CDR3: TGCGCCAGCAGCCTAACAGGGGAATATGAAGCTTTCTTT. Translation: CASSLTGEYEAFF.

The chain joins TRBV11-3 to TRBJ2-7; 7 positions match TRBD2. V lost 2 bases to trimming and J lost 2 bases; unmatched junction nucleotides: 6. Germline CDR1 is SGHNT and CDR2 is YENEEA. The CDR3 has 15 amino acids. The CDR3: CASSLTSENPYEQYF. The CDR3 DNA reads TGTGCCAGCAGCTTAACTAGCGAAAATCCCTACGAGCAGTACTTC.

This sequence joins TRBV28 and TRBJ2-1; D may be TRBD2 (6 bases). Germline V gene sequence: CDR1 MDHEN, CDR2 SYDVKM. The germline V and J ends were trimmed by 5 bases and 3 bases, with 17 bases remaining between them. This CDR3 spans 16 amino acids. This CDR3 is CASSTHGTGNYNEQFF. The CDR3 coding sequence is TGTGCCAGCAGTACCCACGGGACTGGTAACTACAATGAGCAGTTCTTC.

V gene TRBV7-8 combines with J gene TRBJ2-7; D call uncertain. CDR1 is SGHVS, CDR2 FQNEAQ, per germline. This CDR3 region has 14 residues. V shed 0 bases and J shed 5 bases, with 11 bases lying between them. CDR3 DNA: TGTGCCAGCAGCTTAGCGTGGGGTAGGAACGAGCAGTACTTC. It specifies CASSLAWGRNEQYF.

The gene calls are TRBV19 and TRBJ2-3; 10 bases line up with TRBD2. The junction had 7 bases not matched to a gene; V was cut back by 7 bases and J by 3 bases. CDR3 length equals 15 residues. CDR1 is LNHDA and CDR2 is SQIVND in the germline V gene (reference sequence). The CDR3 sequence is CASISEREGTDTQYF. The CDR3 nucleotides are TGTGCCAGTATTTCGGAGCGGGAGGGAACAGATACGCAGTATTTT.

The V and J genes are TRBV11-2 and TRBJ2-4; D may correspond to TRBD1 or TRBD2 (5 bases each). V was cut by 6 bases and J by 3 bases, with 24 bases left in between. Germline V gene sequence: CDR1 SGHAT, CDR2 FQNNGV. The CDR3 consists of 18 residues. The CDR3 DNA is TGTGCCAGCAGACCTGACAGAGGGGCTCTAAAGGGCAAAAACATTCAGTACTTC. It yields the protein CASRPDRGALKGKNIQYF.

The rearrangement uses TRBV10-1 and TRBJ1-1; maybe TRBD1 (6 bases). The ends were cut back, 6 bases at V and 5 bases at J, with 13 bases in the middle. The germline V gene has CDR1 WNHNN and CDR2 SYGVQD (reference sequence). The CDR3 length is 13 residues. The CDR3 sequence: CASRPITGTEAFF. CDR3 coding DNA: TGCGCCAGCAGGCCTATTACAGGGACTGAAGCTTTCTTT.

The rearrangement uses TRBV6-1 and TRBJ1-2, with 10 bases lining up with TRBD1. Germline CDR1 and CDR2: MNHNS and SASEGT. CDR3 length equals 15 residues. The V and J ends lost 3 bases and 9 bases, in that order; junction bases with no gene match: 10. The CDR3 loop reads CASSDATGGDSSYTF. The CDR3 DNA reads as TGTGCCAGCAGTGACGCGACAGGGGGCGATTCCAGCTACACCTTC.

The V call is TRBV5-6, the J call TRBJ1-1, with 9 positions matching TRBD1. V was clipped by 5 bases and J by 3 bases; unmatched bases: 5. The CDR3 length is 14 residues. Germline-derived CDR1 and CDR2 are SGHDT and YYEEEE. CDR3 DNA: TGTGCCAGCAGTTTAGGACAGGGGTACACTGAAGCTTTCTTT. Residues: CASSLGQGYTEAFF.

The chain combines TRBV7-8 with TRBJ2-2; 13 bases match TRBD2. CDR3 length: 17 amino acids. V was pared by 0 bases and J by 5 bases, with 3 bases of the junction left unmatched. The germline V gene encodes CDR1 SGHVS and CDR2 FQNEAQ. The CDR3 spells CASSLATLAGGTGELFF. CDR3 DNA sequence: TGTGCCAGCAGCTTAGCTACACTAGCGGGAGGGACCGGGGAGCTGTTTTTT.

This chain joins TRBV10-3 and TRBJ1-1; 7 nucleotides agree with TRBD1. With 10 bases clipped from V and 0 bases from J, the junction kept 5 bases outside the gene matches. This CDR3 spans 13 amino acids. Germline-derived CDR1 and CDR2 are ENHRY and SYGVKD. CDR3 in DNA: TGTGCCAAAAACAGGGGATTGAACACTGAAGCTTTCTTT. Translation: CAKNRGLNTEAFF.

In DNA form, the CDR3 reads TGTGCCAGCAGTGCCACCCCCGGGGGCCAAGAGACCCAGTACTTC. Protein product: CASSATPGGQETQYF. The chain combines TRBV28 with TRBJ2-5, with D maybe TRBD2 (6 bases). Germline assignment: CDR1 MDHEN and CDR2 SYDVKM. This CDR3 region has 15 residues. V was shortened by 5 bases and J by 1 base, with 14 bases between the two germline ends.

The chain combines TRBV20-1 with TRBJ2-7, with D possibly being TRBD1 or TRBD2 (5 bases each). Between the trimmed V and J ends, which lost 6 bases and 1 base, there was a span of 7 bases. This CDR3 has 11 amino acids. The germline V gene has CDR1 DFQATT and CDR2 SNEGSKA (reference sequence). In DNA, the CDR3 is TGCAGTGCCGAGGGGTCCTACGAGCAGTACTTC. Protein sequence: CSAEGSYEQYF.

This sequence joins TRBV7-8 and TRBJ1-1; D is ambiguous. The CDR3 has 17 amino acids. V was trimmed by 3 bases and J by 1 base, leaving 18 bases between them. Per germline, CDR1 SGHVS and CDR2 FQNEAQ. This CDR3 reads CASSFLRAPSQNTEAFF. CDR3 sequence (DNA): TGTGCCAGCAGCTTCCTCCGGGCCCCTTCCCAGAACACTGAAGCTTTCTTT. The full variable domain, with the rest looked up from reference TRBV7-8 and TRBJ1-1, is GAGVSQSPRYKVAKRGQDVALRCDPISGHVSLFWYQQALGQGPEFLTYFQNEAQLDKSGLPSDRFFAERPEGSVSTLKIQRTQQEDSAVYLCASSFLRAPSQNTEAFFGQGTRLTVV.